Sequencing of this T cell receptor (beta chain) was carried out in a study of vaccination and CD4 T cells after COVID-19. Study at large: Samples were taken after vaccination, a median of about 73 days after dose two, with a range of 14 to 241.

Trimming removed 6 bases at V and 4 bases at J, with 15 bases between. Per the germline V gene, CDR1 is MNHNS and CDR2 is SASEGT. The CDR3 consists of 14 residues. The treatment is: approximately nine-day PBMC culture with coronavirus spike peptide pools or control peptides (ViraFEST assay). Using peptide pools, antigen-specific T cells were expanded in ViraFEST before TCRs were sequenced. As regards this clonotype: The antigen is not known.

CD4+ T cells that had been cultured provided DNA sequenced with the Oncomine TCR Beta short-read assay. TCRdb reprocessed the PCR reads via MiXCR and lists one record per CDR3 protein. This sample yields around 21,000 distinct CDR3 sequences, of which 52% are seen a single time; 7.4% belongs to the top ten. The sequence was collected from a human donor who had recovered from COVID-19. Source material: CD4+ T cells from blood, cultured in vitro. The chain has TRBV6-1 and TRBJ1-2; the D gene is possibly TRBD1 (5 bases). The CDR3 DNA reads TGTGCCAGCAGGCAGGGTTCCTTGGCCTATGGCTACACCTTC. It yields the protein CASRQGSLAYGYTF.